The 32 T cell receptor beta chains reported below all come from one sample, sequenced in a study of blood T cell repertoires in COVID-19. Assay used: immunoSEQ multiplex PCR; TCRdb lists only in-frame clones, some missing. This sample yields roughly 150,000 clones, of which approximately 80% are seen a single time; roughly 9% belongs to the top ten. Sequencing was performed on peripheral blood. Receptor source: a woman of 80 years or more with active or convalescent COVID-19.

The chain employs TRBV6-5 and TRBJ1-4, with 7 bases fitting TRBD1. Germline values: CDR1 MNHEY, CDR2 SVGAGI. V shed 9 bases, J shed 8 bases, and the junction held 6 bases outside the gene matches. This CDR3 is 12 amino acids long. CDR3 sequence (DNA): TGTGCCAGTAGGACAGGAGAAGAAAAACTGTTTTTT. It codes for CASRTGEEKLFF.

V and J are TRBV27 and TRBJ1-1; the match to TRBD1 covers 7 bases. The V and J ends lost 5 bases and 11 bases, in that order; junction bases with no gene match: 8. The CDR3 has 12 residues. CDR1 is MNHEY, CDR2 SMNVEV, per germline (reference sequence). The DNA for the CDR3 is TGTGCCAGCAGTAAGACAGGGATTCGGGCTTTCTTT. This codes for CASSKTGIRAFF.

The V and J genes are TRBV18 and TRBJ1-4; no clear D. V was cut by 4 bases and J by 0 bases, with 15 bases left in between. Germline CDR1 and CDR2: KGHSH and LQKENI. The CDR3 is made up of 17 amino acids. The chain's CDR3 is CASSLSQPHATNEKLFF. The DNA of the CDR3 is TGTGCCAGCTCACTCTCACAGCCTCATGCAACTAATGAAAAACTGTTTTTT. Full variable domain (rest looked up from reference TRBV18 and TRBJ1-4): NAGVMQNPRHLVRRRGQEARLRCSPMKGHSHVYWYRQLPEEGLKFMVYLQKENIIDESGMPKERFSAEFPKEGPSILRIQQVVRGDSAAYFCASSLSQPHATNEKLFFGSGTQLSVL.

The V gene is TRBV6-5, the J gene TRBJ1-3; the match to TRBD1 covers 7 bases. V was clipped by 4 bases and J by 0 bases; unmatched bases: 6. The CDR3 totals 16 residues. Germline V gene lookup returns CDR1 MNHEY and CDR2 SVGAGI. CDR3 in amino acids: CASSSRTGFSGNTIYF. The CDR3 DNA reads TGTGCCAGCAGTTCCCGGACAGGCTTCTCTGGAAACACCATATATTTT.

The chain carries TRBV19 and TRBJ2-3, with TRBD1 matching over 7 bases. The V segment lost 5 bases and the J segment 6 bases; nucleotides outside the gene matches: 8. Per germline, CDR1 LNHDA and CDR2 SQIVND (reference sequence). This CDR3 spans 14 amino acids. The CDR3: CASSPTGPGDTQYF. CDR3 DNA: TGTGCCAGTAGTCCGACAGGGCCCGGGGATACGCAGTATTTT. Together with reference TRBV19 and TRBJ2-3, the CDR3 gives the full variable domain: DGGITQSPKYLFRKEGQNVTLSCEQNLNHDAMYWYRQDPGQGLRLIYYSQIVNDFQKGDIAEGYSVSREKKESFPLTVTSAQKNPTAFYLCASSPTGPGDTQYFGPGTRLTVL.

The rearrangement uses TRBV11-1 and TRBJ2-3; a weak D match, TRBD2 (5 bases). In germline, CDR1 is SGHAT, CDR2 FQDESV (reference sequence). V was pared by 2 bases and J by 4 bases, with 7 bases between. CDR3 length: 13 amino acids. For the CDR3, the DNA is TGTGCCAGCAGCTTACAGAGGGCAGATACGCAGTATTTT. This translates into CASSLQRADTQYF.

This rearrangement joins TRBV7-6 to TRBJ1-6; a weak D match, TRBD1 (6 bases). The CDR3 totals 17 residues. Germline-derived CDR1 and CDR2 are SGHVS and FNYEAQ. The germline V and J ends were trimmed by 5 bases and 8 bases, with 22 bases remaining between them. DNA for the CDR3: TGTGCCAGCAGCCGCAGTTCGGGGGGCCCAATGGATTCACCCCTCCACTTT. It is translated as CASSRSSGGPMDSPLHF. Complete variable domain (other parts from reference TRBV7-6 and TRBJ1-6): GAGVSQSPRYKVTKRGQDVALRCDPISGHVSLYWYRQALGQGPEFLTYFNYEAQQDKSGLPNDRFSAERPEGSISTLTIQRTEQRDSAMYRCASSRSSGGPMDSPLHFGNGTRLTVT.

V and J are TRBV19 and TRBJ2-7, with 8 bases aligning to TRBD2. This CDR3 has 15 residues. V dropped 0 bases and J dropped 2; count of bases not matched to a gene: 3. Germline-derived CDR1 and CDR2 are LNHDA and SQIVND (reference sequence). The CDR3 region is CASSIDFGGAYEQYF. In DNA, the CDR3 is TGTGCCAGTAGTATAGATTTCGGGGGGGCCTACGAGCAGTACTTC.

Only a few counts were recorded for this clone. V gene TRBV12-3 or TRBV12-4 combines with J gene TRBJ1-5; D is uncertain. Trimming took off 3 bases at V and 5 bases at J, with 5 bases between the two ends. This CDR3 is built from 12 residues. CDR3 bases: TGTGCCAGCAGTTTCGGGGATCAGCCCCAGCATTTT. This encodes CASSFGDQPQHF.

The chain joins TRBV12-2 to TRBJ1-4; no check of the table's D call, TRBD1, against the DNA was made. TRBV12-2 is a listed pseudogene. The CDR3 has 20 amino acids. The chain's CDR3 is CASRPGGDRRGSATNEKLFF. In nucleotides, the CDR3 is TGTGCAAGTCGCCCCGGCGGGGACAGGCGGGGCAGTGCAACTAATGAAAAACTGTTTTTT.

The chain has TRBV5-1 and TRBJ2-7; D gene ambiguous. Trimming shortened V by 1 base and J by 0 bases, and 11 bases separated the two germline ends. This CDR3 region has 15 residues. Germline CDR1 is SGHRS and CDR2 is YFSETQ. CDR3 DNA: TGCGCCAGCAGCTTGAACTCCTCGCCCTCCTACGAGCAGTACTTC. It yields the protein CASSLNSSPSYEQYF.

V and J are TRBV27 and TRBJ2-1; 8 bases fit TRBD1. V trimming: 2 bases; J trimming: 9 bases; junction bases outside the gene matches: 6. CDR1 is MNHEY and CDR2 is SMNVEV in the germline V gene (reference sequence). The length of the CDR3 is 14 residues. For the CDR3, the DNA is TGTGCCAGCAGTTTACAGGGGGCACCGCGTGAGCAGTTCTTC. As protein: CASSLQGAPREQFF.

The genes are TRBV21-1 and TRBJ2-7; the D segment call TRBD1 is taken from the table without a DNA check. TRBV21-1 is an annotated pseudogene. The CDR3 runs to 13 residues. CDR3 nucleotides: TGTGCCAGACAAGGGACAGCCCCCTACGAGCAGTACTTC. This encodes CARQGTAPYEQYF.

V is TRBV5-4 and J is TRBJ2-2; the match to TRBD1 covers 7 bases. V lost 0 bases, J lost 0 bases, and 5 bases stayed unmatched. CDR1 is SGHNT and CDR2 is YYREEE in the germline V gene (reference sequence). The CDR3 spans 17 residues. CDR3 sequence: CASSLARTGSNTGELFF. In DNA form, the CDR3 reads TGTGCCAGCAGCTTGGCCCGGACAGGTTCGAACACCGGGGAGCTGTTTTTT.

The rearrangement joins TRBV4-2 to TRBJ1-2; 9 bases map to TRBD1. CDR1 and CDR2 (germline): LGHNA, YNFKEQ. The CDR3 extends over 15 amino acids. V was pared by 0 bases and J by 6 bases, with 5 bases of the junction left unmatched. The CDR3 sequence is CASSQDGQGRDGYTF. CDR3 coding DNA: TGTGCCAGCAGCCAAGACGGACAGGGGAGGGATGGCTACACCTTC.

This clone showed up just once. V gene TRBV2 combines with J gene TRBJ2-1; 9 nucleotides agree with TRBD2. Trimming at V came to 9 bases and at J to 1 base, leaving 4 bases not matched to a gene. The CDR3 spans 14 residues. CDR1 is SNHLY, CDR2 FYNNEI, per germline. CDR3 region: CARASGASYNEQFF. CDR3 in DNA: TGTGCCAGGGCTAGCGGGGCATCCTACAATGAGCAGTTCTTC.

The J gene is TRBJ1-2, the V gene TRBV19; 7 nucleotides line up with TRBD1. Germline V gene sequence: CDR1 LNHDA, CDR2 SQIVND (reference sequence). There are 14 residues in the CDR3. V was clipped by 10 bases and J by 0 bases; unmatched bases: 8. The CDR3 region is CATRDSTPNYGYTF. The CDR3 region has the DNA TGTGCCACCCGGGACAGTACCCCTAACTATGGCTACACCTTC.

The V gene is TRBV7-2, the J gene TRBJ2-7, with 7 bases aligning to TRBD1. The CDR3 is 14 amino acids. V lost 5 bases and J lost 3; bases outside the gene matches: 7. Looked up from germline, CDR1 is SGHTA and CDR2 is FQGNSA. The CDR3 protein is CASSPGQINYEQYF. DNA of the CDR3: TGTGCCAGCAGCCCGGGACAGATAAACTACGAGCAGTACTTC.

The V gene is TRBV3-1 (or the pseudogene TRBV3-2), the J gene TRBJ2-3; maybe TRBD2 (6 bases). CDR3 size: 17 residues. V was trimmed by 2 bases and J by 1 base, leaving 16 bases between them. The germline V gene has CDR1 LGHDT and CDR2 YNNKEL (reference sequence). In DNA form, the CDR3 reads TGTGCCAGCAGCCAACCGCGACCGGGCGGGGGCACAGATACGCAGTATTTT. As protein: CASSQPRPGGGTDTQYF.

Of note for this clone: The junction differs from germline at one of its ends, possibly a read error. The chain uses TRBV3-1 (or the pseudogene TRBV3-2) and TRBJ1-2, with a tentative D call TRBD1 (5 bases). This CDR3 is built from 12 residues. The germline V gene has CDR1 LGHDT and CDR2 YNNKEL (reference sequence). The DNA for the CDR3 is TGTGCCAGCAGCCCGGGGGGAGGGAACAGCGTTTTC. Its translation is CASSPGGGNSVF.

The chain recombines TRBV18 with TRBJ1-6; TRBD1 agrees at 10 bases. This CDR3 comprises 17 residues. From germline, CDR1 is KGHSH and CDR2 LQKENI. V trimming: 4 bases; J trimming: 6 bases; junction bases outside the gene matches: 9. The CDR3 reads CASSLLGGQGVNSPLHF. Here the CDR3 DNA reads TGTGCCAGCTCACTCCTCGGCGGACAGGGGGTTAATTCACCCCTCCACTTT. Full variable domain (remainder filled in from reference TRBV18 and TRBJ1-6): NAGVMQNPRHLVRRRGQEARLRCSPMKGHSHVYWYRQLPEEGLKFMVYLQKENIIDESGMPKERFSAEFPKEGPSILRIQQVVRGDSAAYFCASSLLGGQGVNSPLHFGNGTRLTVT.

The chain employs TRBV5-1 and TRBJ2-2, with 7 bases aligning to TRBD1. Germline assignment: CDR1 SGHRS and CDR2 YFSETQ. Unmatched junction bases numbered 6, after V lost 4 bases and J lost 6 bases. The CDR3 is 14 amino acids. The CDR3 loop is CASSGYGTAGELFF. CDR3 DNA: TGCGCCAGCAGCGGCTATGGGACAGCCGGGGAGCTGTTTTTT.

This clone was recorded only once. V and J are TRBV5-1 and TRBJ1-2; D ambiguous. CDR1 is SGHRS and CDR2 is YFSETQ in the germline V gene. The V end was cut by 0 bases, the J end by 8 bases, with 8 bases between. The CDR3 totals 12 residues. CDR3 nucleotide sequence: TGCGCCAGCAGCTTGGGAGTGAGCGGCTACACCTTC. Amino acid sequence: CASSLGVSGYTF. The whole variable domain, filled in from reference TRBV5-1 and TRBJ1-2, reads KAGVTQTPRYLIKTRGQQVTLSCSPISGHRSVSWYQQTPGQGLQFLFEYFSETQRNKGNFPGRFSGRQFSNSRSEMNVSTLELGDSALYLCASSLGVSGYTFGSGTRLTVV.

This chain joins TRBV27 and TRBJ2-5, with TRBD2 identical over 7 bases. Trimming took 5 bases from V and 4 from J; bases not matched to a gene: 7. The CDR3 runs to 14 residues. CDR1 and CDR2 (germline): MNHEY, SMNVEV (reference sequence). The CDR3 sequence: CASSQGLRRETQYF. In DNA form, the CDR3 reads TGTGCCAGCAGTCAGGGACTACGGAGAGAGACCCAGTACTTC.

CDR3 loop: CASSLGAGGLSSYEQYF. CDR3 in DNA: TGCGCCAGCAGCTTGGGCGCAGGGGGCCTTAGCTCCTACGAGCAGTACTTC. The V gene is TRBV5-1, the J gene TRBJ2-7; 8 nucleotides match TRBD1. Losses at the gene ends were 0 bases for V and 0 bases for J; bases not matched to a gene: 8. This CDR3 contains 17 residues. Germline assignment: CDR1 SGHRS and CDR2 YFSETQ.

The chain employs TRBV5-1 and TRBJ2-7; a weak D match, TRBD2 (6 bases). The V gene's germline CDR1 is SGHRS and CDR2 YFSETQ. V lost 4 bases to trimming and J lost 2 bases, with 10 bases between them. The CDR3 is 13 residues long. The CDR3 coding sequence is TGCGCCAGCAGCGGAGGGACTGCCTACGAGCAGTACTTC. This translates into CASSGGTAYEQYF.

The genes are TRBV19 and TRBJ1-4; the match to TRBD1 covers 7 bases. The CDR3 length is 15 residues. Per the germline V gene, CDR1 is LNHDA and CDR2 is SQIVND (reference sequence). V trimming: 5 bases; J trimming: 5 bases; junction bases outside the gene matches: 8. The CDR3 region has the DNA TGTGCCAGTAGTGTAGGGACAGCTAAGAATGAAAAACTGTTTTTT. Protein product: CASSVGTAKNEKLFF.

The genes are TRBV11-2 and TRBJ1-1; weak D call: TRBD1 (6 bases). Germline lookup yields CDR1 SGHAT and CDR2 FQNNGV. The CDR3 has 14 amino acids. The ends were cut back, 5 bases at V and 10 bases at J, with 20 bases in the middle. CDR3: CASSQGAGAVVAFF. DNA of the CDR3: TGTGCCAGCAGCCAAGGGGCAGGGGCGGTTGTAGCTTTCTTT. Looking up the rest from reference TRBV11-2 and TRBJ1-1 gives the full variable domain: EAGVAQSPRYKIIEKRQSVAFWCNPISGHATLYWYQQILGQGPKLLIQFQNNGVVDDSQLPKDRFSAERLKGVDSTLKIQPAKLEDSAVYLCASSQGAGAVVAFFGQGTRLTVV.

This rearrangement joins TRBV2 to TRBJ2-1; D is possibly TRBD2 (7 bases). The CDR3 contains 15 residues. V lost 4 bases, J lost 3 bases, and 13 bases lay in between. Germline V gene lookup returns CDR1 SNHLY and CDR2 FYNNEI. Here the CDR3 reads CASSVGGLGYNEQFF. DNA for the CDR3: TGTGCCAGCAGTGTGGGGGGGCTGGGCTACAATGAGCAGTTCTTC.

This clone was observed a few times. The genes are TRBV11-3 and TRBJ1-3; D gene uncertain. The CDR3 is 13 amino acids. Germline V lookup: CDR1 SGHNT, CDR2 YENEEA. V lost 1 base, J lost 9 bases, and 10 bases lay in between. CDR3 region: CASSLGTIGTIYF. Here the CDR3 DNA reads TGTGCCAGCAGCTTAGGGACTATCGGCACCATATATTTT.

This chain uses TRBV7-9 with TRBJ1-6; D is uncertain. Trimming took 3 bases from V and 14 from J, leaving 11 bases between them. The CDR3 length is 12 residues. Germline V lookup: CDR1 SEHNR, CDR2 FQNEAQ (reference sequence). This CDR3 reads CASSLTTPTLHF. The CDR3 DNA sequence: TGTGCCAGCAGCTTGACGACACCGACCCTCCACTTT.

This rearrangement joins TRBV10-2 to TRBJ2-7, with D unclear. V lost 2 bases to trimming and J lost 1 base, with 6 bases between them. Germline CDR1 WSHSY, CDR2 SAAADI. There are 13 residues in the CDR3. As DNA, the CDR3 is TGCGCCAGCAGTGAGACTGATTCCTACGAGCAGTACTTC. Translating it yields CASSETDSYEQYF.